These T cell receptor beta chains were read from a single sample in a study of CD8+ T cells in alopecia areata. The repertoire was sequenced with immunoSEQ multiplex PCR; TCRdb's copy has only in-frame clones and lacks some. The data hold about 120,000 clones, with around 63% observed a single time. The sample here was CD4+ T cells sorted from blood, taken at week 4, from a patient treated with tofacitinib. The receptors were gathered from a human donor with alopecia areata. The CDR3 runs from the conserved cysteine through the conserved F or W. The order of the fields is J gene, D gene, clone size, V gene, CDR3 DNA, CDR3 protein. D genes are given only for firm matches. Rows may omit the clone size; those that give it use once, few, many or a size class.

j_call: TRBJ2-7; d_call: TRBD1; clone_size: .; v_call: TRBV10-2; cdr3_nt: TGCGCCAGCAGTGACCCTACAGGGGTGGACGAGCAGTACTTC; cdr3_aa: CASSDPTGVDEQYF
j_call: TRBJ2-1; d_call: .; clone_size: .; v_call: TRBV2; cdr3_nt: TGTGCCGGAGTGGGGTGGAGAGCAGACAATGAGCAGTTCTTC; cdr3_aa: CAGVGWRADNEQFF
j_call: TRBJ2-2; d_call: .; clone_size: few; v_call: TRBV5-1; cdr3_nt: TGCGCCAGCAGCGAACAGGGTGACGGGGAGCTGTTTTTT; cdr3_aa: CASSEQGDGELFF
j_call: TRBJ1-4; d_call: .; clone_size: few; v_call: TRBV2; cdr3_nt: TGTGCCAGCAGTGGGGATCATCAGGAAAAACTGTTTTTT; cdr3_aa: CASSGDHQEKLFF
j_call: TRBJ2-7; d_call: .; clone_size: .; v_call: TRBV5-6; cdr3_nt: TGTGCCAGCAGCTTGCGTCGGGGTGCTACCTACGAGCAGTACTTC; cdr3_aa: CASSLRRGATYEQYF
j_call: TRBJ2-1; d_call: .; clone_size: .; v_call: TRBV15; cdr3_nt: TGTGCCACCAGCAGAGATGCCAGTTACAATGAGCAGTTCTTC; cdr3_aa: CATSRDASYNEQFF
j_call: TRBJ2-5; d_call: .; clone_size: .; v_call: TRBV29-1; cdr3_nt: TGCAGCGTTGCAGGGTGGGAGACCCAGTACTTC; cdr3_aa: CSVAGWETQYF
j_call: TRBJ1-4; d_call: TRBD1; clone_size: .; v_call: TRBV5-4; cdr3_nt: TGTGCCAGCAGCTTCTTAGGGACAGTTAATGAAAAACTGTTTTTT; cdr3_aa: CASSFLGTVNEKLFF
j_call: TRBJ1-5; d_call: .; clone_size: .; v_call: TRBV30; cdr3_nt: TGTGCCTGGAGTGAAGAAGGGGGACCGAGCAATCAGCCCCAGCATTTT; cdr3_aa: CAWSEEGGPSNQPQHF
j_call: TRBJ2-2; d_call: .; clone_size: .; v_call: TRBV4-3; cdr3_nt: TGCGCCAGCAGCCAAGAGCCCCGAATGGACACCGGGGAGCTGTTTTTT; cdr3_aa: CASSQEPRMDTGELFF
j_call: TRBJ1-2; d_call: .; clone_size: .; v_call: TRBV4-1; cdr3_nt: TGCGCCAGCAGCCAAGAATCGATACAGGGCCGGTATGGCTACACCTTC; cdr3_aa: CASSQESIQGRYGYTF
j_call: TRBJ1-2; d_call: TRBD1; clone_size: .; v_call: TRBV28; cdr3_nt: TGTGCCAGCAACAGGGGGCGACAAGGCTACACCTTC; cdr3_aa: CASNRGRQGYTF
j_call: TRBJ1-1; d_call: TRBD1; clone_size: once; v_call: TRBV6-5; cdr3_nt: TGTGCCAGCAGTCGGCAGGGGGCTTGGGGGGGTGAAGCTTTCTTT; cdr3_aa: CASSRQGAWGGEAFF
j_call: TRBJ2-7; d_call: .; clone_size: few; v_call: TRBV18; cdr3_nt: TGTGCCAGCTCACCAGGTTGGGCCTACGAGCAGTACTTC; cdr3_aa: CASSPGWAYEQYF
j_call: TRBJ2-5; d_call: .; clone_size: once; v_call: TRBV30; cdr3_nt: TGTGCCTGGAGCTATCTAGCGATACAAGAGACCCAGTACTTC; cdr3_aa: CAWSYLAIQETQYF
j_call: TRBJ2-1; d_call: .; clone_size: .; v_call: TRBV27; cdr3_nt: TGTGCCAGCAGTTTCACCTGGGGAGACAATGAGCAGTTCTTC; cdr3_aa: CASSFTWGDNEQFF
j_call: TRBJ1-1; d_call: .; clone_size: few; v_call: TRBV2; cdr3_nt: TGTGCCAGCTGGTTAACAGCAAACACTGAAGCTTTCTTT; cdr3_aa: CASWLTANTEAFF
j_call: TRBJ1-1; d_call: .; clone_size: .; v_call: TRBV7-2; cdr3_nt: TGTGCCAGCAGCCTGGTATCAGCTGAAGCTTTCTTT; cdr3_aa: CASSLVSAEAFF
j_call: TRBJ1-6; d_call: .; clone_size: .; v_call: TRBV7-2; cdr3_nt: TGTGCCAGCAGCTCGGAGGACCGGGCCGCGTCAATTCCCCTCCACTTT; cdr3_aa: CASSSEDRAASIPLHF
j_call: TRBJ2-3; d_call: .; clone_size: few; v_call: TRBV28; cdr3_nt: TGTGCCAGCAGTTTGGGACAACCACTCGGTACGCAGTATTTT; cdr3_aa: CASSLGQPLGTQYF
j_call: TRBJ1-2; d_call: .; clone_size: .; v_call: TRBV4-3; cdr3_nt: TGCGCCAGCAGCCAAGATCTCGGGGGCGCTGGCTATGGCTACACCTTC; cdr3_aa: CASSQDLGGAGYGYTF
j_call: TRBJ2-7; d_call: TRBD2; clone_size: .; v_call: TRBV7-9; cdr3_nt: TGTGCCAGCAGCTTAGAGGGACTAGCGGGGGGATCTCGGGAGCAGTACTTC; cdr3_aa: CASSLEGLAGGSREQYF
j_call: TRBJ1-6; d_call: .; clone_size: .; v_call: TRBV18; cdr3_nt: TGTGCCAGCTCCCCAGAGGCCGGGACGGGGAATTCACCCCTCCACTTT; cdr3_aa: CASSPEAGTGNSPLHF
j_call: TRBJ2-5; d_call: .; clone_size: .; v_call: TRBV5-4; cdr3_nt: TGTGCCAGCAGCTTGGGAGGTCAAGAGACCCAGTACTTC; cdr3_aa: CASSLGGQETQYF
j_call: TRBJ2-7; d_call: .; clone_size: .; v_call: TRBV29-1; cdr3_nt: TGCAGCGTTGAGGGAAACAGAGGAGGACGCGAGCAGTACTTC; cdr3_aa: CSVEGNRGGREQYF
j_call: TRBJ1-2; d_call: .; clone_size: .; v_call: TRBV29-1; cdr3_nt: TGCAGCGTTGGGGATTTTCCCTATGGCTACACCTTC; cdr3_aa: CSVGDFPYGYTF
j_call: TRBJ2-7; d_call: .; clone_size: .; v_call: TRBV4-2; cdr3_nt: TGTGCCAGCAGCCAACCTCCGAGGTACGAGCAGTACTTC; cdr3_aa: CASSQPPRYEQYF
j_call: TRBJ2-3; d_call: .; clone_size: .; v_call: TRBV28; cdr3_nt: TGTGCCAGCAGTTCAACAGAGAAGAGCACAGATACGCAGTATTTT; cdr3_aa: CASSSTEKSTDTQYF
j_call: TRBJ1-1; d_call: TRBD1; clone_size: .; v_call: TRBV29-1; cdr3_nt: TGCAGCGTTTTAAGGTGGGGGACAGGAGTGAACACTGAAGCTTTCTTT; cdr3_aa: CSVLRWGTGVNTEAFF
j_call: TRBJ2-3; d_call: .; clone_size: .; v_call: TRBV29-1; cdr3_nt: TGCAGCGTTGATGGGGGTAGTAACACAGATACGCAGTATTTT; cdr3_aa: CSVDGGSNTDTQYF
j_call: TRBJ1-5; d_call: .; clone_size: .; v_call: TRBV6-5; cdr3_nt: TGTGCCAGTCGACAGGATAGCAATCAGCCCCAGCATTTT; cdr3_aa: CASRQDSNQPQHF
j_call: TRBJ1-2; d_call: .; clone_size: few; v_call: TRBV27; cdr3_nt: TGTGCCAGCAGCAATGGCCGGAATGGCTACACCTTC; cdr3_aa: CASSNGRNGYTF
j_call: TRBJ1-1; d_call: TRBD1; clone_size: .; v_call: TRBV19; cdr3_nt: TGTGCCAGTAATCCAATCCGGGACAGGGGAGGAGGCACTGAAGCTTTCTTT; cdr3_aa: CASNPIRDRGGGTEAFF
j_call: TRBJ1-2; d_call: .; clone_size: .; v_call: TRBV29-1; cdr3_nt: TGCAGCGTTTGGACAGCTAACTATGGCTACACCTTC; cdr3_aa: CSVWTANYGYTF
j_call: TRBJ2-3; d_call: .; clone_size: few; v_call: TRBV4-1; cdr3_nt: TGCGCCAGCAGATTCTCACCCGAGCGGAGCACCACAGATACGCAGTATTTT; cdr3_aa: CASRFSPERSTTDTQYF
j_call: TRBJ2-7; d_call: TRBD1; clone_size: .; v_call: TRBV11-2; cdr3_nt: TGTGCCAGCAGCTTTACGGGGACAGGGGGGGAGCAGTACTTC; cdr3_aa: CASSFTGTGGEQYF
j_call: TRBJ2-1; d_call: TRBD2; clone_size: few; v_call: TRBV29-1; cdr3_nt: TGCAGTGCTAGCGGGAGTTTCAATGAGCAGTTCTTC; cdr3_aa: CSASGSFNEQFF
j_call: TRBJ1-2; d_call: .; clone_size: .; v_call: TRBV29-1; cdr3_nt: TGCAGCGTGACACAGGACGTTACGGGCTACACCTTC; cdr3_aa: CSVTQDVTGYTF
j_call: TRBJ2-3; d_call: .; clone_size: few; v_call: TRBV5-6; cdr3_nt: TGTGCCAGCAGCTGGGACACAGATACGCAGTATTTT; cdr3_aa: CASSWDTDTQYF
j_call: TRBJ1-1; d_call: .; clone_size: .; v_call: TRBV5-6; cdr3_nt: TGTGCCAGCAGCTTGGCCGGAAGGGGAGTGGGCGCTGAAGCTTTCTTT; cdr3_aa: CASSLAGRGVGAEAFF
j_call: TRBJ2-3; d_call: .; clone_size: few; v_call: TRBV5-6; cdr3_nt: TGTGCCAGCAGCTTGGACAGTGGAACAGATACGCAGTATTTT; cdr3_aa: CASSLDSGTDTQYF
j_call: TRBJ2-7; d_call: .; clone_size: .; v_call: TRBV19; cdr3_nt: TGTGCCAGCACCCCGGACAGATACGAGCAGTACTTC; cdr3_aa: CASTPDRYEQYF
j_call: TRBJ2-3; d_call: TRBD2; clone_size: few; v_call: TRBV2; cdr3_nt: TGTGCCAGCAGTGGACTAGCGGGAGATACGCAGTATTTT; cdr3_aa: CASSGLAGDTQYF
j_call: TRBJ2-2; d_call: TRBD1; clone_size: .; v_call: TRBV5-1; cdr3_nt: TGCGCCAGCAGCTCGACAGGGAATACCGGGGAGCTGTTTTTT; cdr3_aa: CASSSTGNTGELFF
j_call: TRBJ2-1; d_call: .; clone_size: few; v_call: TRBV29-1; cdr3_nt: TGCAGCGTTGAAGGGCTTACAAATGAGCAGTTCTTC; cdr3_aa: CSVEGLTNEQFF
j_call: TRBJ1-4; d_call: .; clone_size: .; v_call: TRBV30; cdr3_nt: TGTGCCTGGACCGGGATGGGGATTAATGAAAAACTGTTTTTT; cdr3_aa: CAWTGMGINEKLFF
j_call: TRBJ2-2; d_call: .; clone_size: few; v_call: TRBV27; cdr3_nt: TGTGCCAGCTCTACCACCGGGGAGCTGTTTTTT; cdr3_aa: CASSTTGELFF
j_call: TRBJ2-2; d_call: .; clone_size: .; v_call: TRBV30; cdr3_nt: TGTGCCTGGAAGGACCAACCGAACACCGGGGAGCTGTTTTTT; cdr3_aa: CAWKDQPNTGELFF
j_call: TRBJ2-5; d_call: TRBD2; clone_size: .; v_call: TRBV27; cdr3_nt: TGTGCCAGCAGCCCCGGGACTAGCGGCCAAGAGACCCAGTACTTC; cdr3_aa: CASSPGTSGQETQYF
j_call: TRBJ2-1; d_call: TRBD2; clone_size: .; v_call: TRBV11-2; cdr3_nt: TGTGCCAGCAGCTTAGTCGTTGGGACTAGGCCCTACAATGAGCAGTTCTTC; cdr3_aa: CASSLVVGTRPYNEQFF
j_call: TRBJ2-3; d_call: .; clone_size: .; v_call: TRBV18; cdr3_nt: TGTGCCAGCTCACCAGTGGGCCTAACCGTCACAGATACGCAGTATTTT; cdr3_aa: CASSPVGLTVTDTQYF
j_call: TRBJ2-5; d_call: .; clone_size: few; v_call: TRBV29-1; cdr3_nt: TGCAGCGTTGAACCTAACATAGAGACCCAGTACTTC; cdr3_aa: CSVEPNIETQYF
j_call: TRBJ1-2; d_call: TRBD1; clone_size: .; v_call: TRBV10-3; cdr3_nt: TGTGCCATCAGTGAGGGGGACAGGCTGAAGTATGGCTACACCTTC; cdr3_aa: CAISEGDRLKYGYTF
j_call: TRBJ2-5; d_call: .; clone_size: .; v_call: TRBV9; cdr3_nt: TGTGCCAGCAGTCGAGACAGCAAAGAGACCCAGTACTTC; cdr3_aa: CASSRDSKETQYF